The following is a T cell receptor beta chain sequence with its context. These data come from a study of blood T cell repertoires in COVID-19. Study-level background: Samples came from the United States, Italy and Spain, spanning acute and convalescent COVID-19.

Seattle patient enrollment occurred during active infection, with longitudinal follow-up thereafter. The V segment lost 5 bases and the J segment 3 bases; nucleotides outside the gene matches: 4. The CDR3 is 13 amino acids. Germline CDR1 MNHEY, CDR2 SMNVEV (reference sequence). Per the study methods: Amplification from reference gene primers served as the basis for estimated nucleated cell counts. Method: immunoSEQ multiplex PCR; TCRdb's copy keeps in-frame clones and lacks some. V and J calls and clone size come straight from that table; D and trimming were deduced from the DNA. The repertoire consists of about 120,000 clones, with around 85% occurring once and the leading ten covering around 5.5%.

The receptor's source is a woman in her sixties with COVID-19, enrolled during active disease. Sequenced material: peripheral blood. The rearrangement links TRBV27 to TRBJ2-7; 7 bases are shared with TRBD2. This chain's CDR3 is CASSVTSSYEQYF. The DNA for the CDR3 is TGTGCCAGCAGTGTGACTAGCAGCTACGAGCAGTACTTC.